This TCR beta chain was sequenced in a study of T cell clones after liver transplantation. As for the study in general: A pre-transplant mixed lymphocyte reaction with TCRbeta sequencing defined graft-donor-reactive clones followed in post-transplant blood. Broader study findings: Migration into the graft, not deletion, may explain lost graft donor-reactive T cells.

The CDR3 contains 16 residues. Trimming stripped 3 bases from V and 0 bases from J, with 12 bases between. Germline CDR1 is KGHSH and CDR2 is LQKENI. The assay was immunoSEQ multiplex PCR, and TCRdb's table has in-frame clones only and misses some. Altogether roughly 74,000 clones are present, about four fifths being singletons, with the ten largest covering 0.45% to 0.65%. On this clone: No antigen is known for it.

This rearrangement joins TRBV18 to TRBJ2-4; D possibly corresponds to TRBD2 (6 bases). The sequence was obtained from a human donor who received a liver transplant. The sample consisted of CD4+ T cells from blood, taken before liver transplant. The CDR3 loop reads CASSPWEVKAKNIQYF. CDR3 coding DNA: TGTGCCAGCTCACCGTGGGAGGTCAAAGCCAAAAACATTCAGTACTTC.